The 18 T cell receptor beta chains presented below share a single source sample, sequenced in a study of blood T cell repertoires in COVID-19. The assay was immunoSEQ multiplex PCR, and TCRdb's table has in-frame clones only and misses some. This sample yields about 180,000 clones, of which 80% to 90% are seen a single time; roughly 2% belongs to the top ten. The source material was peripheral blood. These receptors were collected from a man aged 18 to 29 who had recovered from COVID-19.

The rearrangement links TRBV30 to TRBJ1-2, with 10 bases identical to TRBD1. V gave up 8 bases and J gave up 8 bases; unmatched junction bases: 8. This CDR3 spans 12 amino acids. Germline-derived CDR1 and CDR2 are GTSNPN and SVGIG (reference sequence). In nucleotides, the CDR3 is TGTGCCGGCAGACAGGGGGCGGAGGGCTACACCTTC. Translated, it gives CAGRQGAEGYTF.

The V call is TRBV7-9, the J call TRBJ2-2; D is perhaps TRBD2 (6 bases). Trimming left V 1 base short and J 5 bases short, with 14 bases between. The germline gives CDR1 SEHNR, CDR2 FQNEAQ (reference sequence). The CDR3 extends over 16 amino acids. CDR3 in DNA: TGTGCCAGCAGCTTAGAGGGGACTGTCGGGACCGGGGAGCTGTTTTTT. This gives the protein CASSLEGTVGTGELFF.

The table lists this clone with a few counts. This chain uses TRBV29-1 with TRBJ1-5, with D perhaps TRBD1 (5 bases). Between the trimmed V and J ends, which lost 1 base and 6 bases, there was a span of 13 bases. CDR3 length: 14 amino acids. Germline lookup yields CDR1 SQVTM and CDR2 ANQGSEA. The CDR3 protein is CSVEVGQGGQPQHF. The DNA for the CDR3 is TGCAGCGTTGAAGTCGGGCAGGGCGGTCAGCCCCAGCATTTT.

The rearrangement links TRBV5-1 to TRBJ2-3, with 8 positions matching TRBD2. Looked up from germline, CDR1 is SGHRS and CDR2 is YFSETQ. V shed 0 bases and J 0 bases; nucleotides not matched to a gene: 3. The CDR3 runs to 16 residues. The CDR3 DNA is TGCGCCAGCAGCTTGGAGCTAGCGGGTAGCACAGATACGCAGTATTTT. Translating it yields CASSLELAGSTDTQYF.

The chain joins TRBV7-2 to TRBJ1-1; a possible D gene is TRBD1 (5 bases). V shed 2 bases and J shed 4 bases, with 14 bases lying between them. The germline V gene has CDR1 SGHTA and CDR2 FQGNSA. This CDR3 has 15 amino acids. The CDR3 loop reads CASSLSGGGSTEAFF. As DNA, the CDR3 is TGTGCCAGCAGCTTATCGGGGGGAGGGAGCACTGAAGCTTTCTTT.

This chain joins TRBV11-3 and TRBJ2-2; D gene ambiguous. V was clipped by 7 bases and J by 7 bases, with 10 bases between them. Germline lookup yields CDR1 SGHNT and CDR2 YENEEA. The CDR3 runs 12 residues. The CDR3 bases are TGTGCCAGCACCGACATTAACGGGGAGCTGTTTTTT. It codes for CASTDINGELFF.

This clone was found once. The J gene is TRBJ1-2, the V gene TRBV4-1; TRBD1 aligns across 10 bases. J was trimmed by 4 bases and V by 1 base; bases with no gene match: 3. Germline-derived CDR1 and CDR2 are MGHRA and YSYEKL. The CDR3 consists of 15 residues. As DNA, the CDR3 is TGCGCCAGCAGCCAAGGACAGGGGGCGGTCTATGGCTACACCTTC. The encoded protein is CASSQGQGAVYGYTF.

The V call is TRBV28, the J call TRBJ1-2, with D uncertain. Germline loops: CDR1 MDHEN, CDR2 SYDVKM. The CDR3 runs 14 residues. Trimming took 6 bases from V and 3 from J, leaving 14 bases between them. The CDR3 here is CASSPGSGYYGYTF. DNA of the CDR3: TGTGCCAGCAGCCCGGGTAGCGGATACTATGGCTACACCTTC.

The rearrangement uses TRBV4-3 and TRBJ2-7, with 14 bases lining up with TRBD2. With V trimmed by 3 bases and J by 0 bases, 4 bases remained unmatched. CDR1 and CDR2 (germline): LGHNA, YSLEER. The CDR3 has 17 residues. CDR3 sequence (DNA): TGCGCCAGCAGCCAGGGACTAGCGGGAGCCAGCTCCTACGAGCAGTACTTC. It encodes CASSQGLAGASSYEQYF.

The gene calls are TRBV9 and TRBJ2-2, with unresolved D. Germline assignment: CDR1 SGDLS and CDR2 YYNGEE. This CDR3 comprises 14 residues. Trimming took off 0 bases at V and 5 bases at J, with 8 bases between the two ends. This chain's CDR3 is CASSVDAVTGELFF. CDR3 sequence (DNA): TGTGCCAGCAGCGTAGACGCAGTAACCGGGGAGCTGTTTTTT.

There are a few counts of this clone. This chain links TRBV27 with TRBJ1-5; 9 nucleotides agree with TRBD1. The CDR3 loop spans 16 amino acids. Germline V gene lookup returns CDR1 MNHEY and CDR2 SMNVEV (reference sequence). Unmatched junction bases numbered 8, after V lost 1 base and J lost 7 bases. DNA of the CDR3: TGTGCCAGCAGTTTATGGTCGGGACAGGGCCTACAGCCCCAGCATTTT. This gives the protein CASSLWSGQGLQPQHF.

The chain combines TRBV12-3 or TRBV12-4 with TRBJ2-7, with D perhaps matching TRBD2 (6 bases). CDR3 length: 13 amino acids. Trimming stripped 3 bases from V and 9 bases from J, with 15 bases between. CDR3 coding DNA: TGTGCCAGCAGTTTCCGCGGGGTAGCAAGGCAGTACTTC. Protein: CASSFRGVARQYF.

This clone showed up just once. The chain employs TRBV6-2 or TRBV6-3 and TRBJ2-6, with 8 bases that match TRBD1. This CDR3 is built from 19 residues. Trimming cost V 0 bases and J 0 bases; bases outside gene matches: 7. Per the germline V gene, CDR1 is MNHEY and CDR2 is SVGEGT. The CDR3 nucleotides are TGTGCCAGCAGTTACTCGACGGCAGGGGGCCTCTCTGGGGCCAACGTCCTGACTTTC. It is translated as CASSYSTAGGLSGANVLTF.

The genes are TRBV9 and TRBJ2-1, with D tentatively TRBD2 (6 bases). The ends were cut back, 0 bases at V and 2 bases at J, with 12 bases in the middle. The CDR3 consists of 16 residues. Germline loops: CDR1 SGDLS, CDR2 YYNGEE. CDR3 sequence (DNA): TGTGCCAGCAGCGTAGAAGGAGGGAACACCTACAATGAGCAGTTCTTC. As protein: CASSVEGGNTYNEQFF. The complete variable domain, with remaining parts taken from reference TRBV9 and TRBJ2-1, reads DSGVTQTPKHLITATGQRVTLRCSPRSGDLSVYWYQQSLDQGLQFLIQYYNGEERAKGNILERFSAQQFPDLHSELNLSSLELGDSALYFCASSVEGGNTYNEQFFGPGTRLTVL.

This rearrangement joins TRBV12-3 or TRBV12-4 to TRBJ2-3; the match to TRBD2 covers 7 bases. There are 13 residues in the CDR3. V trimming: 5 bases; J trimming: 4 bases; junction bases outside the gene matches: 3. CDR3: CASSQGGADTQYF. For the CDR3, the DNA is TGTGCCAGCAGTCAGGGAGGGGCAGATACGCAGTATTTT.

CDR3 DNA sequence: TGCAGTGCCACCGGGACAGGTCGCTACACCTTC. It yields the protein CSATGTGRYTF. The chain carries TRBV20-1 and TRBJ1-2, with 8 bases lining up with TRBD1. V was pared by 6 bases and J by 9 bases, with 6 bases of the junction left unmatched. CDR3 length: 11 residues. Per the germline V gene, CDR1 is DFQATT and CDR2 is SNEGSKA (reference sequence).

This chain uses TRBV18 with TRBJ1-6; TRBD1 aligns across 7 bases. V lost 3 bases, J lost 8 bases, and 10 bases stayed unmatched. Germline V CDR1 and CDR2: KGHSH, LQKENI. This CDR3 comprises 16 residues. CDR3 nucleotide sequence: TGTGCCAGCTCACCGGGGACAGTTTTTAGAGATTCACCCCTCCACTTT. Encoded protein: CASSPGTVFRDSPLHF.

This clone was seen once. This sequence joins TRBV2 and TRBJ1-5; TRBD1 agrees at 8 bases. V trimming: 5 bases; J trimming: 2 bases; junction bases outside the gene matches: 11. This CDR3 spans 17 amino acids. Per the germline V gene, CDR1 is SNHLY and CDR2 is FYNNEI. CDR3 sequence reads: CASSRTQGANGNQPQHF. The CDR3 nucleotides read TGTGCCAGCAGTAGAACTCAGGGGGCTAACGGCAATCAGCCCCAGCATTTT. The full variable domain, completed using reference TRBV2 and TRBJ1-5, is EPEVTQTPSHQVTQMGQEVILRCVPISNHLYFYWYRQILGQKVEFLVSFYNNEISEKSEIFDDQFSVERPDGSNFTLKIRSTKLEDSAMYFCASSRTQGANGNQPQHFGDGTRLSIL.